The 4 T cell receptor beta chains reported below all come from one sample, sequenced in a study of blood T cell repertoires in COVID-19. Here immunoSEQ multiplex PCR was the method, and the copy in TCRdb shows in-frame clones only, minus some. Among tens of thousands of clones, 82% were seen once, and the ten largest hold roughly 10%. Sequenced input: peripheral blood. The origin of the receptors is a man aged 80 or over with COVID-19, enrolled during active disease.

The CDR3 sequence: CASSLSNPTGTGNTIYF. In DNA, the CDR3 is TGTGCCAGCAGTTTATCGAATCCGACAGGTACTGGAAACACCATATATTTT. The chain links TRBV27 to TRBJ1-3; D is possibly TRBD1 (6 bases). The CDR3 has 17 residues. Trimming took off 0 bases at V and 2 bases at J, with 14 bases between the two ends. CDR1 MNHEY and CDR2 SMNVEV come from the germline V gene (reference sequence).

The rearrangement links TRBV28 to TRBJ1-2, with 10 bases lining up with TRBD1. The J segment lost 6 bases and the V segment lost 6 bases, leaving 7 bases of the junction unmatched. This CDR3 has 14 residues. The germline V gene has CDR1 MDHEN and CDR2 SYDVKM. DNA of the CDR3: TGTGCCAGCAGCTCCGGGACAGGGGCCAATGGCTACACCTTC. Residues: CASSSGTGANGYTF.

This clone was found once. CDR3 in amino acids: CASSENYGREYGYTF. The CDR3, as DNA: TGTGCCAGCAGTGAGAACTATGGGAGGGAATATGGCTACACCTTC. This sequence joins TRBV6-4 and TRBJ1-2; D ambiguous. Germline lookup yields CDR1 MRHNA and CDR2 SNTAGT. The ends were cut back, 3 bases at V and 5 bases at J, with 16 bases in the middle. The CDR3 runs to 15 residues.

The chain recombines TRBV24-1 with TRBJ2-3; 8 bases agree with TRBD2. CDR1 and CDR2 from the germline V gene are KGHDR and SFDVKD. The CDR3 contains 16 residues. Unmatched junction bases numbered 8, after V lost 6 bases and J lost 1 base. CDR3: CATSLGLASGTDTQYF. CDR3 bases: TGTGCCACCAGTTTAGGACTAGCATCGGGCACAGATACGCAGTATTTT.